This T cell receptor beta chain was captured in a study of radiotherapy plus CTLA-4 blockade in lung cancer. Turning to the study itself: There were objective responses in 18% of patients, and roughly 32% had disease control. Study outcomes and limitations: In blood, TCR clones derived from the tumor expanded after radiotherapy plus ipilimumab. Together with interferon-beta, which increased in serum after radiation, early dynamic changes in blood T cell clones were reportedly the best predictors of response.

Method: immunoSEQ multiplex PCR; TCRdb's copy keeps in-frame clones and lacks some. The sample has about 60,000 clones, around four fifths seen once. As for this clone: The antigen is unknown.

CDR1 and CDR2 (germline): SGHTA, FQGNSA. The CDR3 is 15 amino acids. The germline V and J ends were trimmed by 4 bases and 0 bases, with 12 bases remaining between them. The source of this sequence is a human donor with non-small cell lung cancer who had a partial response to radiotherapy plus ipilimumab. The starting material was peripheral blood, obtained from a patient treated with radiotherapy plus ipilimumab. J is TRBJ1-1 and V is TRBV7-2, with D maybe TRBD1 (5 bases). The CDR3, as DNA: TGTGCCAGCAGCTCCGGGGGGTTAGTGAACACTGAAGCTTTCTTT. Protein sequence: CASSSGGLVNTEAFF.